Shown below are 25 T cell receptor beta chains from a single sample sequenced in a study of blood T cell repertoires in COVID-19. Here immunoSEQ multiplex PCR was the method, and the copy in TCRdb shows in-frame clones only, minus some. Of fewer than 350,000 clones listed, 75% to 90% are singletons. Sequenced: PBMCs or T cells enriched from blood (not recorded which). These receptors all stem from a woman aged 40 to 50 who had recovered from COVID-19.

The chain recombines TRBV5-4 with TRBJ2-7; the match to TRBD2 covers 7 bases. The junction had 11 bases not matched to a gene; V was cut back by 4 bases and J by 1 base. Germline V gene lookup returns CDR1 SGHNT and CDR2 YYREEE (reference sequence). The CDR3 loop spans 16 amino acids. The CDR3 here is CASSPTGGRVSYEQYF. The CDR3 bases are TGTGCCAGCAGCCCTACCGGAGGGAGGGTTTCCTACGAGCAGTACTTC.

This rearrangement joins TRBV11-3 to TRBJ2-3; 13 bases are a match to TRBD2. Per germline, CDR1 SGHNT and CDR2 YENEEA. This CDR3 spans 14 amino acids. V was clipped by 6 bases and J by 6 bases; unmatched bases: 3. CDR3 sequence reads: CASRRLAGGDTQYF. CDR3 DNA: TGTGCCAGCAGACGACTAGCGGGAGGCGATACGCAGTATTTT. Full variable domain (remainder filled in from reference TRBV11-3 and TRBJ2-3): EAGVVQSPRYKIIEKKQPVAFWCNPISGHNTLYWYLQNLGQGPELLIRYENEEAVDDSQLPKDRFSAERLKGVDSTLKIQPAELGDSAVYLCASRRLAGGDTQYFGPGTRLTVL.

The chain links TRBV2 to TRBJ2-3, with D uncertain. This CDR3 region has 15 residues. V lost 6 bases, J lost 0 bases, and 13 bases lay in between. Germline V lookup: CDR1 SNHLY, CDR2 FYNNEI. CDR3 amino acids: CASSLYSTSTDTQYF. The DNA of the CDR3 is TGTGCCAGCAGCCTATACAGTACTAGCACAGATACGCAGTATTTT. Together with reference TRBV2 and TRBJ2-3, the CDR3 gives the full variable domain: EPEVTQTPSHQVTQMGQEVILRCVPISNHLYFYWYRQILGQKVEFLVSFYNNEISEKSEIFDDQFSVERPDGSNFTLKIRSTKLEDSAMYFCASSLYSTSTDTQYFGPGTRLTVL.

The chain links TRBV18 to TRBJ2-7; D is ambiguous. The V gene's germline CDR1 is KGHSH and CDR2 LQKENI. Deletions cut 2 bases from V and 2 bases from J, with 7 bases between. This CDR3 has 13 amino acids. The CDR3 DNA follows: TGTGCCAGCTCACCAGTCGGTACCTACGAGCAGTACTTC. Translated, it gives CASSPVGTYEQYF.

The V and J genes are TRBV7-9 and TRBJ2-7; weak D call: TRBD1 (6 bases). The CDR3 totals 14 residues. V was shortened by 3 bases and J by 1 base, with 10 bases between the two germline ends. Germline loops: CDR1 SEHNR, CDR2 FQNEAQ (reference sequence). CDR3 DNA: TGTGCCAGCAGCTTGTCAACAGGGTCCTACGAGCAGTACTTC. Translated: CASSLSTGSYEQYF.

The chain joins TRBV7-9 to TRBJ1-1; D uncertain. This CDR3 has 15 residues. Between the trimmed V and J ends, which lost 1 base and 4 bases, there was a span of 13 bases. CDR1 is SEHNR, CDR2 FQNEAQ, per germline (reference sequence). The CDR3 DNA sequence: TGTGCCAGCAGCTTAGTGGCACCTCGGGGCACTGAAGCTTTCTTT. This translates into CASSLVAPRGTEAFF.

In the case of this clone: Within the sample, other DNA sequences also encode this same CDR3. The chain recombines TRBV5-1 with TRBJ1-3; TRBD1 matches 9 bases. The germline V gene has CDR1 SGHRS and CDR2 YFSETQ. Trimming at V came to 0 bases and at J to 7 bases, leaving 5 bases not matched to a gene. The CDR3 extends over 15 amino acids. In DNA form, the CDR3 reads TGCGCCAGCAGCTTGGGGGGACAGGGTGGCAACACCATATATTTT. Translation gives CASSLGGQGGNTIYF.

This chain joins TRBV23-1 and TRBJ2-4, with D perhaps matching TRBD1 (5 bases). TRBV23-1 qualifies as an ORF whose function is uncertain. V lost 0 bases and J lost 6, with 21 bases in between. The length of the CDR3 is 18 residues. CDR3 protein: CASSQSSQGKVHGNIQYF. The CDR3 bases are TGCGCCAGCAGTCAATCCAGCCAGGGAAAGGTGCACGGAAACATTCAGTACTTC.

CDR3 sequence (DNA): TGTGCCAGCAGCCCAGGGACAGAGAGCAATCAGCCCCAGCATTTT. Protein product: CASSPGTESNQPQHF. J is TRBJ1-5 and V is TRBV9; the match to TRBD1 covers 7 bases. Per germline, CDR1 SGDLS and CDR2 YYNGEE. This CDR3 contains 15 residues. Unmatched junction bases numbered 5, after V lost 4 bases and J lost 1 base.

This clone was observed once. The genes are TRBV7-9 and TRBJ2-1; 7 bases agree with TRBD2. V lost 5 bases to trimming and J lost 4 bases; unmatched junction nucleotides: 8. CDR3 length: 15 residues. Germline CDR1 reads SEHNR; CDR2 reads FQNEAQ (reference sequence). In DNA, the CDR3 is TGTGCCAGCAGCCCGAGGGAGGGGCGGTACAATGAGCAGTTCTTC. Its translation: CASSPREGRYNEQFF. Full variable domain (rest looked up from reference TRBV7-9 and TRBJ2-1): DTGVSQNPRHKITKRGQNVTFRCDPISEHNRLYWYRQTLGQGPEFLTYFQNEAQLEKSRLLSDRFSAERPKGSFSTLEIQRTEQGDSAMYLCASSPREGRYNEQFFGPGTRLTVL.

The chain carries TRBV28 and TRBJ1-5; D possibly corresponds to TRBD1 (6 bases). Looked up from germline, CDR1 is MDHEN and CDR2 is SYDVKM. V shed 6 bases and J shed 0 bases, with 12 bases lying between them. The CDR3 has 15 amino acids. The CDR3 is CASSRDTYSNQPQHF. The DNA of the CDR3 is TGTGCCAGCAGCAGGGACACTTATAGCAATCAGCCCCAGCATTTT.

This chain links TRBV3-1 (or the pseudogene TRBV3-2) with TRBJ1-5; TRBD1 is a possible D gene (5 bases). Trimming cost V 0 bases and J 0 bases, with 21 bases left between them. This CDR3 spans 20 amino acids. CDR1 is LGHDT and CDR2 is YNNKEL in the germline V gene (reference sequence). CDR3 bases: TGTGCCAGCAGCCAAGAAAGAATGGCCCATTGCGGGGGTAGCAATCAGCCCCAGCATTTT. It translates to CASSQERMAHCGGSNQPQHF.

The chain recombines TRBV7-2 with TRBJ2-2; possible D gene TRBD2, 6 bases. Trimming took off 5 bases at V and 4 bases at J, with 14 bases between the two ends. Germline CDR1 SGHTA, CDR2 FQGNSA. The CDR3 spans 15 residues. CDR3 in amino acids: CASSPILASTGELFF. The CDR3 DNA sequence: TGTGCCAGCAGCCCCATACTAGCCAGCACCGGGGAGCTGTTTTTT. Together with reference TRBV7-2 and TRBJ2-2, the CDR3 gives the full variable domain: GAGVSQSPSNKVTEKGKDVELRCDPISGHTALYWYRQSLGQGLEFLIYFQGNSAPDKSGLPSDRFSAERTGGSVSTLTIQRTQQEDSAVYLCASSPILASTGELFFGEGSRLTVL.

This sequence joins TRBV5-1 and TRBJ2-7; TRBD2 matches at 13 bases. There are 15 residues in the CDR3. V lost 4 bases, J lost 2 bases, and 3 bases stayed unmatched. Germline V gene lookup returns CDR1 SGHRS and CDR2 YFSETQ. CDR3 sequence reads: CASSPTSGRAYEQYF. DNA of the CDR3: TGCGCCAGCAGCCCAACTAGCGGGAGGGCCTACGAGCAGTACTTC.

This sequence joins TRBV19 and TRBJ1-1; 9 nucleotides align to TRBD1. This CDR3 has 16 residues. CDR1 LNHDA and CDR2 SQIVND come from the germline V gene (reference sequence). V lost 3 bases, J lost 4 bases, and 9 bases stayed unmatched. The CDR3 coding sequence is TGTGCCAGTAGTATCAGTACGGGACAGGGCGGCACTGAAGCTTTCTTT. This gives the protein CASSISTGQGGTEAFF.

Here the CDR3 reads CASSFSGVYEQYF. CDR3 DNA: TGTGCCAGCAGTTTTAGCGGAGTCTACGAGCAGTACTTC. This chain uses TRBV27 with TRBJ2-7; D may be TRBD2 (6 bases). Between the trimmed V and J ends, which lost 3 bases and 3 bases, there was a span of 9 bases. Germline CDR1 MNHEY, CDR2 SMNVEV (reference sequence). The CDR3 covers 13 residues.

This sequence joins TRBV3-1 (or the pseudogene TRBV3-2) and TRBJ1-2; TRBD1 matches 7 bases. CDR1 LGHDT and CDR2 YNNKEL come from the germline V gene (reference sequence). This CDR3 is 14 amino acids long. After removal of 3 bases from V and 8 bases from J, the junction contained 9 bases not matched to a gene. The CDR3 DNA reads TGTGCCAGCAGCCATGATACAGGGGAGCGAGGCTACACCTTC. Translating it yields CASSHDTGERGYTF.

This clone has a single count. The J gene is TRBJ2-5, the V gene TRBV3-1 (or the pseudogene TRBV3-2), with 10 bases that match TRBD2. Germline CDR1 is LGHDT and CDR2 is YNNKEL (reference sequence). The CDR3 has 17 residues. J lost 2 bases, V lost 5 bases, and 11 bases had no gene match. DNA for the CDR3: TGTGCCAGCAGCTTACAGCCGGGACTAGCGCGTCAAGAGACCCAGTACTTC. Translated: CASSLQPGLARQETQYF.

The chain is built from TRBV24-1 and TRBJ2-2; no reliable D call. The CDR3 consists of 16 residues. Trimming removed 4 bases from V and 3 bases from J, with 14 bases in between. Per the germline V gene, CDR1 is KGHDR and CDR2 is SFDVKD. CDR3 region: CATSDPGHADTGELFF. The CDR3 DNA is TGTGCCACCAGTGACCCCGGTCATGCGGACACCGGGGAGCTGTTTTTT.

Written as DNA, the CDR3 is TGTGCCAGTAGTGTGTTAGCGGGTAACTCCTACGAGCAGTACTTC. It codes for CASSVLAGNSYEQYF. J is TRBJ2-7 and V is TRBV19; TRBD2 agrees at 7 bases. This CDR3 has 15 amino acids. The V gene's germline CDR1 is LNHDA and CDR2 SQIVND (reference sequence). V shed 5 bases, J shed 0 bases, and the junction held 7 bases outside the gene matches.

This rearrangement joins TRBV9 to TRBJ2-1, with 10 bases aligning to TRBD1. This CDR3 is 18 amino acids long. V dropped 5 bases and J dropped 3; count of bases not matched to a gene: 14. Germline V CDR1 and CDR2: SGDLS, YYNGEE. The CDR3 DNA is TGTGCCAGCAGTCTCCGGGACAGGGGTTACTTTGTCTACAATGAGCAGTTCTTC. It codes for CASSLRDRGYFVYNEQFF.

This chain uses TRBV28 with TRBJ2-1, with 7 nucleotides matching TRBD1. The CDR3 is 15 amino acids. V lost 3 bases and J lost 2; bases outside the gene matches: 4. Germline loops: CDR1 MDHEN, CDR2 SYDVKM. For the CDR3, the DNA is TGTGCCAGCAGTTTCCCCGGGACAGCCTACAATGAGCAGTTCTTC. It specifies CASSFPGTAYNEQFF.

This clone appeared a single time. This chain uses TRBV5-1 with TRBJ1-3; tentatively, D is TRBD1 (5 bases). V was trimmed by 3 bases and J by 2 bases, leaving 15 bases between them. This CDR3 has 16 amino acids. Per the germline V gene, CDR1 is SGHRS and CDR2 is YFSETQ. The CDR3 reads CASSYGPLGAGNTIYF. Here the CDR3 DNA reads TGCGCCAGCAGCTACGGCCCCCTAGGGGCTGGAAACACCATATATTTT.

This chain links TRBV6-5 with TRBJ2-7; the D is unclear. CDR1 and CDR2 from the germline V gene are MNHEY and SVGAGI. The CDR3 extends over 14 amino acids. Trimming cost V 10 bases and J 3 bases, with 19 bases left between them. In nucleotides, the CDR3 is TGTGCCACCACGGCTCCGACAAAGATCTACGAGCAGTACTTC. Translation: CATTAPTKIYEQYF.

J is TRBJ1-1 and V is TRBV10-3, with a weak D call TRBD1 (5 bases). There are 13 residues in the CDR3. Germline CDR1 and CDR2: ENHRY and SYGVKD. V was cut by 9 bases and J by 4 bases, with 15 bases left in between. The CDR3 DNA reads TGTGCCATTTTGTGGGGCCCGGGCACTGAAGCTTTCTTT. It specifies CAILWGPGTEAFF.